A selection of T cell receptor beta chains follows, all from one sample in a study of T-cell memory formation after mild COVID-19. From the 5' RACE reads, TCRdb called clonotypes with MiXCR, one entry per CDR3 protein. This sample has about 400,000 distinct CDR3 sequences, with about 25% found just once. Sequences were obtained from PBMCs or a T cell subset sorted from them (not recorded which). Every receptor here comes from an adult woman who had mild COVID-19 (a few samples of this study predate the infection). Cell type and time point are not known. Both conserved end residues are part of each CDR3. A D gene is named only where the DNA matches it firmly. The size of a clone is reported for some rows only, either as once, few or many, or as a class for expanded clones.

D gene: NA; J gene: TRBJ2-5; V gene: TRBV7-9; clone size: few; CDR3 DNA: TGTGCCAGCAGCTTACTAGGAGGGGGAAAAGAGACCCAGTACTTC; CDR3 protein: CASSLLGGGKETQYF
D gene: NA; J gene: TRBJ2-1; V gene: TRBV7-6; clone size: few; CDR3 DNA: TGTGCCAGCAGCTTAGTTGGTGGGCAGACCTACTCCTACAATGAGCAGTTCTTC; CDR3 protein: CASSLVGGQTYSYNEQFF
D gene: NA; J gene: TRBJ2-1; V gene: TRBV5-6; clone size: few; CDR3 DNA: TGTGCCAGCAGCTTGAGAGATCATGAGCAGTTCTTC; CDR3 protein: CASSLRDHEQFF
D gene: TRBD1; J gene: TRBJ1-1; V gene: TRBV7-9; clone size: NA; CDR3 DNA: TGTGCCAGCACCACGCAGGGGGCGGGCACTGAAGCTTTCTTT; CDR3 protein: CASTTQGAGTEAFF
D gene: TRBD2; J gene: TRBJ2-7; V gene: TRBV5-4; clone size: NA; CDR3 DNA: TGTGCCAGCAGCTGGGCTAGCGGGATCTACGAGCAGTACTTC; CDR3 protein: CASSWASGIYEQYF
D gene: TRBD1; J gene: TRBJ2-7; V gene: TRBV7-6; clone size: NA; CDR3 DNA: TGTGCCAGCAGCTTAGCGGGACAGGGACGTAACGAGCAGTACTTC; CDR3 protein: CASSLAGQGRNEQYF
D gene: NA; J gene: TRBJ1-5; V gene: TRBV5-1; clone size: NA; CDR3 DNA: TGCGCCAGCAGCTCGGGGGACGGTAGCAATCAGCCCCAGCATTTT; CDR3 protein: CASSSGDGSNQPQHF
D gene: TRBD1; J gene: TRBJ2-4; V gene: TRBV11-1; clone size: few; CDR3 DNA: TGTGCCAGCAGCTCCTCCGGGACAGGGGGCAACATTCAGTACTTC; CDR3 protein: CASSSSGTGGNIQYF
D gene: TRBD2; J gene: TRBJ2-7; V gene: TRBV5-1; clone size: NA; CDR3 DNA: TGCGCCAGCAGCTCCAGCGGGGGCGAGCAGTACTTC; CDR3 protein: CASSSSGGEQYF
D gene: NA; J gene: TRBJ2-7; V gene: TRBV18; clone size: NA; CDR3 DNA: TGTGCCAGCTCACCGGGAGGGGGCTTAGATCACGAGCAGTACTTC; CDR3 protein: CASSPGGGLDHEQYF
D gene: NA; J gene: TRBJ1-2; V gene: TRBV29-1; clone size: many; CDR3 DNA: TGCAGCGTTGAAACCCCACCGCTGGGAGGCGGCTACACCTTC; CDR3 protein: CSVETPPLGGGYTF
D gene: NA; J gene: TRBJ2-1; V gene: TRBV7-3; clone size: NA; CDR3 DNA: TGTGCCAGCAGCTCACCGGCGGGATCCTACAATGAGCAGTTCTTC; CDR3 protein: CASSSPAGSYNEQFF
D gene: NA; J gene: TRBJ2-1; V gene: TRBV5-1; clone size: few; CDR3 DNA: TGCGCCAGCAGCTTGCCCCCGGGGGCGTACGATGAGCAGTTCTTC; CDR3 protein: CASSLPPGAYDEQFF
D gene: NA; J gene: TRBJ1-1; V gene: TRBV19; clone size: few; CDR3 DNA: TGTGCCAGTAGAAAGGGGGGAGCCATGAACACTGAAGCTTTCTTT; CDR3 protein: CASRKGGAMNTEAFF
D gene: TRBD2; J gene: TRBJ2-5; V gene: TRBV10-3; clone size: few; CDR3 DNA: TGTGCCATCCGCCCAGGGACTAGCGGGGGAGAGGGCCAAGAGACCCAGTACTTC; CDR3 protein: CAIRPGTSGGEGQETQYF
D gene: NA; J gene: TRBJ1-1; V gene: TRBV7-2; clone size: many; CDR3 DNA: TGTGCCAGCAGGCAGGACAGTAGCGGGGCGAACACTGAAGCTTTCTTT; CDR3 protein: CASRQDSSGANTEAFF
D gene: NA; J gene: TRBJ2-1; V gene: TRBV20-1; clone size: once; CDR3 DNA: TGCAGTGCCGACCTAGCGAGTGAGCAGTTCTTC; CDR3 protein: CSADLASEQFF
D gene: NA; J gene: TRBJ2-3; V gene: TRBV5-1; clone size: few; CDR3 DNA: TGCGCCAGCAGCCAAGGGACATCCACAGATACGCAGTATTTT; CDR3 protein: CASSQGTSTDTQYF
D gene: NA; J gene: TRBJ1-1; V gene: TRBV25-1; clone size: NA; CDR3 DNA: TGTGCCAGCAGGAGCCTCCATGAAGCTTTCTTT; CDR3 protein: CASRSLHEAFF
D gene: TRBD2; J gene: TRBJ2-3; V gene: TRBV7-6; clone size: NA; CDR3 DNA: TGTGCCAGCAGCTCAAACCCTTTGGGGGCCGCGGGAGGCTCCACAGATACGCAGTATTTT; CDR3 protein: CASSSNPLGAAGGSTDTQYF
D gene: NA; J gene: TRBJ2-2; V gene: TRBV18; clone size: few; CDR3 DNA: TGTGCCAGCTCACCACTCGGGGGATATGACACCGGGGAGCTGTTTTTT; CDR3 protein: CASSPLGGYDTGELFF
D gene: NA; J gene: TRBJ1-2; V gene: TRBV27; clone size: few; CDR3 DNA: TGTGCCAGCAGTTCAACCCTTTCCTTTACGGAGGGCTACACCTTC; CDR3 protein: CASSSTLSFTEGYTF
D gene: NA; J gene: TRBJ1-4; V gene: TRBV25-1; clone size: NA; CDR3 DNA: TGTGCCAGCAGTGATAAAGACAGTTCTAATGAAAAACTGTTTTTT; CDR3 protein: CASSDKDSSNEKLFF
D gene: NA; J gene: TRBJ2-1; V gene: TRBV24-1; clone size: NA; CDR3 DNA: TGTGCCACCAGTGATTTGGGGGCCAGCTCCTACAATGAGCAGTTCTTC; CDR3 protein: CATSDLGASSYNEQFF
D gene: TRBD1; J gene: TRBJ1-3; V gene: TRBV6-5; clone size: NA; CDR3 DNA: TGTGCCAGTTGGGGAAGGGGGCCGGGAAACACCATATATTTT; CDR3 protein: CASWGRGPGNTIYF
D gene: NA; J gene: TRBJ2-5; V gene: TRBV13; clone size: NA; CDR3 DNA: TGTGCCAGCAACCGTAAGGGCAACCAAGAGACCCAGTACTTC; CDR3 protein: CASNRKGNQETQYF
D gene: NA; J gene: TRBJ2-3; V gene: TRBV5-3; clone size: NA; CDR3 DNA: TGTGCCAGAATAGACGGGAGAGACCTTAACCGGCATACGCAGTATTTT; CDR3 protein: CARIDGRDLNRHTQYF
D gene: TRBD2; J gene: TRBJ2-1; V gene: TRBV10-3; clone size: few; CDR3 DNA: TGTGCCATCAGTGATGGCGGGGGGGCCTGGGAGCAGTTCTTC; CDR3 protein: CAISDGGGAWEQFF
D gene: NA; J gene: TRBJ1-5; V gene: TRBV12-3/TRBV12-4; clone size: few; CDR3 DNA: TGTGCCAGCAGTCTAGTCGGGCCTTCGAGTCAGCCCCAGCATTTT; CDR3 protein: CASSLVGPSSQPQHF
D gene: TRBD1; J gene: TRBJ1-2; V gene: TRBV3-1; clone size: once; CDR3 DNA: TGTGCCAGCAGCCCGAGTACAGGGGGAAGCTATGGCTACACCTTC; CDR3 protein: CASSPSTGGSYGYTF
D gene: NA; J gene: TRBJ2-6; V gene: TRBV5-1; clone size: few; CDR3 DNA: TGCGCCAGCGCCTCCTCCGGGGCCAACGTCCTGACTTTC; CDR3 protein: CASASSGANVLTF
D gene: NA; J gene: TRBJ2-1; V gene: TRBV7-9; clone size: NA; CDR3 DNA: TGTGCCAACACCGGGGAAAGGGACAATGAGCAGTTCTTC; CDR3 protein: CANTGERDNEQFF
D gene: NA; J gene: TRBJ2-7; V gene: TRBV6-2/TRBV6-3; clone size: NA; CDR3 DNA: TGTGCCAGCAGGCTACAACCGGGACACTACTACGAGCAGTACTTC; CDR3 protein: CASRLQPGHYYEQYF
D gene: TRBD1; J gene: TRBJ1-4; V gene: TRBV4-1; clone size: NA; CDR3 DNA: TGCGCCAGCAGCCAAGCGTGGTTGACAGGGGGCTCAGCTAATGAAAAACTGTTTTTT; CDR3 protein: CASSQAWLTGGSANEKLFF
D gene: TRBD1; J gene: TRBJ1-1; V gene: TRBV7-9; clone size: NA; CDR3 DNA: TGTGCCAGCAGCTACCACAGGGGATGGGGCACTGAAGCTTTCTTT; CDR3 protein: CASSYHRGWGTEAFF